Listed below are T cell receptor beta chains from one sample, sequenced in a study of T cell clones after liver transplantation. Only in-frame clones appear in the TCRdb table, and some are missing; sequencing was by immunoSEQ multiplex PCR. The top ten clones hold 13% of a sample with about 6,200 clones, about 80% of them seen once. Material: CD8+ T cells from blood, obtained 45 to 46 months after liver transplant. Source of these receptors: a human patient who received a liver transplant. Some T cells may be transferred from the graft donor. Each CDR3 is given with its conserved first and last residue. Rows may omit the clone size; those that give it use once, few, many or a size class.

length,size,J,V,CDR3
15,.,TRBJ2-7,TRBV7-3,CASSPGTGGRDEQYF
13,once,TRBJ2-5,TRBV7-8,CATSRGRVETQYF
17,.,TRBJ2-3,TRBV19,CASSISSGTSGLYTQYF
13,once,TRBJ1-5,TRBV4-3,CASSQGGIQPQHF
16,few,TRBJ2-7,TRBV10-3,CAISESAAGEGHEQYF
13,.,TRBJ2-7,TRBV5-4,CATTGRGGYEQYF
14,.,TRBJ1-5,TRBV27,CATAGGYSNQPQHF
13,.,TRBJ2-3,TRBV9,CASSVTRIDTQYF
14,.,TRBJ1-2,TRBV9,CASSSNTGSGGYTF
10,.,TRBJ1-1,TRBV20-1,CSASLAEAFF
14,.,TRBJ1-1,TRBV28,CASSLWEGGIEAFF
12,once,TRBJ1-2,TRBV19,CASSIGRMGYTF
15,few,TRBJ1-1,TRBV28,CASSFVGRGFTEAFF
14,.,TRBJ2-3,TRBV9,CASGGGHPPDTQYF
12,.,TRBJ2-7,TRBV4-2,CASSWTFYEQYF
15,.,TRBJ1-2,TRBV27,CASSPKERRNYGYTF
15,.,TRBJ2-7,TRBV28,CASSHLTGGADEQYF
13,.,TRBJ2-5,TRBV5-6,CASSLGGSETQYF
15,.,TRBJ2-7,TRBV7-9,CASSLEVGLSYEQYF
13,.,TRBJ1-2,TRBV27,CASSPGRSYGYTF
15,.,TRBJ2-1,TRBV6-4,CASSDSGLPINEQFF
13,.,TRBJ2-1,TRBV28,CASRDRGRGEQFF
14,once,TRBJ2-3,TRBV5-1,CASSLESVTDTQYF
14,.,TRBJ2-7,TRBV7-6,CASSTSDRSYEQYF
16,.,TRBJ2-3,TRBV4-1,CASSQDLGWWTDTQYF
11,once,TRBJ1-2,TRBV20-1,CSADWTHGYTF
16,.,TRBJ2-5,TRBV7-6,CASSFASTGGEETQYF
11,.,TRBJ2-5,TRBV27,CASSLYGTQYF
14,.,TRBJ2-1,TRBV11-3,CASSSRAIDNEQFF